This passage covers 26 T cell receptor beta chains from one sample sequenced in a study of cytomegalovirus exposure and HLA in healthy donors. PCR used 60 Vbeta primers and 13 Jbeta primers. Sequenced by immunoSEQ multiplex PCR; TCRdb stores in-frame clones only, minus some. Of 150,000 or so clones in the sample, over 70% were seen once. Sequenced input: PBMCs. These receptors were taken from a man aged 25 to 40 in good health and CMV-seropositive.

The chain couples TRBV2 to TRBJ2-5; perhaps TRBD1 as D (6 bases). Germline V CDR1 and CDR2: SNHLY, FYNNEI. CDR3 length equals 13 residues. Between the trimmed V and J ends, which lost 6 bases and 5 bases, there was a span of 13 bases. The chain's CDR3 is CASRTGLAETQYF. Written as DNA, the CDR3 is TGTGCCAGCAGAACAGGGTTGGCTGAGACCCAGTACTTC. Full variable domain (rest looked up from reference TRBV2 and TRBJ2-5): EPEVTQTPSHQVTQMGQEVILRCVPISNHLYFYWYRQILGQKVEFLVSFYNNEISEKSEIFDDQFSVERPDGSNFTLKIRSTKLEDSAMYFCASRTGLAETQYFGPGTRLLVL.

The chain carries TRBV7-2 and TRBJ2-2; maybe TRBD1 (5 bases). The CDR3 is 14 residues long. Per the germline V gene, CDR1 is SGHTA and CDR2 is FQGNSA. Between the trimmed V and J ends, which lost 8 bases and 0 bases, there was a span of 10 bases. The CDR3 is CASFDSPNTGELFF. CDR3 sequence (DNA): TGTGCCAGCTTCGACAGCCCGAACACCGGGGAGCTGTTTTTT.

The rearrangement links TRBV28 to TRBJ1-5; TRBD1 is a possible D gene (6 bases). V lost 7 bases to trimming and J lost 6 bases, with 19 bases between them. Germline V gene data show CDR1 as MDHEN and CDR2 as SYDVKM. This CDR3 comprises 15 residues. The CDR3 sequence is CASTLSGGGRQPQHF. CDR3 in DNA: TGTGCCAGCACCCTCTCCGGGGGGGGGCGTCAGCCCCAGCATTTT.

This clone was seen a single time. Here the CDR3 reads CASSLGQNNEQFF. CDR3 coding DNA: TGTGCCAGCAGCCTCGGACAGAACAATGAGCAGTTCTTC. The chain has TRBV6-6 and TRBJ2-1, with D maybe TRBD1 (6 bases). V gave up 6 bases and J gave up 5 bases, with 11 bases separating them. CDR3 length: 13 amino acids. Germline V CDR1 and CDR2: MNHNY, SVGAGI (reference sequence).

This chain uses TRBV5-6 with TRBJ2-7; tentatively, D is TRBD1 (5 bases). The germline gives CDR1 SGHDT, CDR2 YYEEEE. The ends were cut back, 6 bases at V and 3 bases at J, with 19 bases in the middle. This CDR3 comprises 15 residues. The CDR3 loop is CASILSLGQDYEQYF. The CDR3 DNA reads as TGTGCCAGCATCCTGTCTTTAGGACAAGACTACGAGCAGTACTTC. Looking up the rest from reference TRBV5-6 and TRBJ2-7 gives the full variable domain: DAGVTQSPTHLIKTRGQQVTLRCSPKSGHDTVSWYQQALGQGPQFIFQYYEEEERQRGNFPDRFSGHQFPNYSSELNVNALLLGDSALYLCASILSLGQDYEQYFGPGTRLTVT.

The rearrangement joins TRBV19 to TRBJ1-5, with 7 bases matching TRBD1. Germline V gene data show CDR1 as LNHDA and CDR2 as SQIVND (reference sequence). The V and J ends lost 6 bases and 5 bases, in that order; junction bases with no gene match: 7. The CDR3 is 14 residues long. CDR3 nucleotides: TGTGCCAGTAGCGTCGGACAGGCCTATCAGCCCCAGCATTTT. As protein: CASSVGQAYQPQHF.

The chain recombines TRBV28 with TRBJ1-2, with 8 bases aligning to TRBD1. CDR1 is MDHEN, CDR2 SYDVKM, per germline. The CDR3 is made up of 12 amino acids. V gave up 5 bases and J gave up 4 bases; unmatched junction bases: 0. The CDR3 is CASSTGGYGYTF. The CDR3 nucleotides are TGTGCCAGCAGTACAGGGGGCTATGGCTACACCTTC.

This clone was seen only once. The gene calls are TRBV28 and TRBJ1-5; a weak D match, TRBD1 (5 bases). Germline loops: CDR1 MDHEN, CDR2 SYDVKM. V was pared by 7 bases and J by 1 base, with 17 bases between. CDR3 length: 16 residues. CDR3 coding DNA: TGTGCCAGCACCGAGAAGGGGAGGACGAGCAATCAGCCCCAGCATTTT. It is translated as CASTEKGRTSNQPQHF. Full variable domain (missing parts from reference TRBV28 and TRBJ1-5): DVKVTQSSRYLVKRTGEKVFLECVQDMDHENMFWYRQDPGLGLRLIYFSYDVKMKEKGDIPEGYSVSREKKERFSLILESASTNQTSMYLCASTEKGRTSNQPQHFGDGTRLSIL.

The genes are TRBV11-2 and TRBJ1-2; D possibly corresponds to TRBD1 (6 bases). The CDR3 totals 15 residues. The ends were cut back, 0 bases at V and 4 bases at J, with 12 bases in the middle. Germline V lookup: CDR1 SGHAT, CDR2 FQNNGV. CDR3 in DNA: TGTGCCAGCAGCTTAGACGGGACACCGGGCTATGGCTACACCTTC. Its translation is CASSLDGTPGYGYTF. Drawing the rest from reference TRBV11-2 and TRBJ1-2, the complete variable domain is EAGVAQSPRYKIIEKRQSVAFWCNPISGHATLYWYQQILGQGPKLLIQFQNNGVVDDSQLPKDRFSAERLKGVDSTLKIQPAKLEDSAVYLCASSLDGTPGYGYTFGSGTRLTVV.

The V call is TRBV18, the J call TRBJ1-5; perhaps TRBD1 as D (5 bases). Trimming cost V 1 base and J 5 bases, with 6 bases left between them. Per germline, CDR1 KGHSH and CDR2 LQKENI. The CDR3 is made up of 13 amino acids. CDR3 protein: CASSPRGDQPQHF. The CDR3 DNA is TGTGCCAGCTCACCACGGGGGGATCAGCCCCAGCATTTT. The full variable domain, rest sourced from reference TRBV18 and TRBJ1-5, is NAGVMQNPRHLVRRRGQEARLRCSPMKGHSHVYWYRQLPEEGLKFMVYLQKENIIDESGMPKERFSAEFPKEGPSILRIQQVVRGDSAAYFCASSPRGDQPQHFGDGTRLSIL.

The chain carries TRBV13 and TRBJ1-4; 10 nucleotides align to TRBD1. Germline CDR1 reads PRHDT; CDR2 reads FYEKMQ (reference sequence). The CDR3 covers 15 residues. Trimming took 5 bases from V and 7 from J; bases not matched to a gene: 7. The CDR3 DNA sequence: TGTGCCAGCAGCGTCACCGGGACAGGGGCTGAAAAACTGTTTTTT. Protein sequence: CASSVTGTGAEKLFF.

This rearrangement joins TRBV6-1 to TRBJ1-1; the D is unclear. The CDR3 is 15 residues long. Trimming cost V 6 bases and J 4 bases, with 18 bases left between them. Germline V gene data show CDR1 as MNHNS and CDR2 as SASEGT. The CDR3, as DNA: TGTGCCAGCAGAAACGCCCTGGAGGGAGGCACTGAAGCTTTCTTT. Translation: CASRNALEGGTEAFF.

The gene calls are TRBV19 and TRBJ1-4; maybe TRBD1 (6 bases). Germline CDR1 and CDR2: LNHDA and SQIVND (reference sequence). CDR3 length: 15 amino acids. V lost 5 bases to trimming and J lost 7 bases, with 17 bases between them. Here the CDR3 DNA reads TGTGCCAGTAGTTTATGGACAGACTTAAGTGAAAAACTGTTTTTT. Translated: CASSLWTDLSEKLFF.

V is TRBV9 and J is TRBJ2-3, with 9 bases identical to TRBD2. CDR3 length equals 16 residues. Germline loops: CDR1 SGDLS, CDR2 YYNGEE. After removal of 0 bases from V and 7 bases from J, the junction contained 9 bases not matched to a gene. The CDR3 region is CASSVGSSGVHHTQYF. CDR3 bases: TGTGCCAGCAGCGTAGGGTCTAGCGGGGTGCACCATACGCAGTATTTT.

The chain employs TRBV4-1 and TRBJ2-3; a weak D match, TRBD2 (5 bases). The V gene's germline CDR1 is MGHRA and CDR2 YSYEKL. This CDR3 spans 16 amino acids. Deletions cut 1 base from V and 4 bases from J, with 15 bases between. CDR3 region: CASSQVGSESPDTQYF. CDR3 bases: TGCGCCAGCAGCCAAGTGGGTAGCGAGAGTCCAGATACGCAGTATTTT.

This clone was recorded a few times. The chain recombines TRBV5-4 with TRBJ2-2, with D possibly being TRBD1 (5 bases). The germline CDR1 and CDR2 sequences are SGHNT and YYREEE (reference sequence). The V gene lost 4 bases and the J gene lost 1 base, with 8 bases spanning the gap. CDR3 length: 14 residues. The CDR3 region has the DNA TGTGCCAGCAGCCGTCAGGGGAACACCGGGGAGCTGTTTTTT. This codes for CASSRQGNTGELFF.

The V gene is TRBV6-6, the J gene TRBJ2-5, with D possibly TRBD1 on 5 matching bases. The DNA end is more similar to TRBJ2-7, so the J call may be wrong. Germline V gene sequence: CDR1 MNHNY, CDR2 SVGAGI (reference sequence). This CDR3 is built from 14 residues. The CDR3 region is CASSSRELAYEQYF. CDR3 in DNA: TGTGCCAGCAGTTCCAGGGAATTGGCCTACGAGCAGTACTTC.

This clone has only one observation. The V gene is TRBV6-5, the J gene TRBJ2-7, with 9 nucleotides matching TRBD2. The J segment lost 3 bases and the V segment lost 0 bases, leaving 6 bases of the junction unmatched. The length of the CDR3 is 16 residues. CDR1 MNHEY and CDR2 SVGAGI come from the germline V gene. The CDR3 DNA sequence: TGTGCCAGCAGTTACTCGTGGACTAGCGCTAGCTACGAGCAGTACTTC. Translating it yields CASSYSWTSASYEQYF.

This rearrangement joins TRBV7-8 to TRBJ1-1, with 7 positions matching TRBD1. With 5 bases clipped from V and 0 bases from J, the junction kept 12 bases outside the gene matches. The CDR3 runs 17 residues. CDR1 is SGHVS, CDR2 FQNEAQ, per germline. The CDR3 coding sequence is TGTGCCAGCAGCGGTCCGGGGACAGCCTATATGAACACTGAAGCTTTCTTT. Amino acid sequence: CASSGPGTAYMNTEAFF.

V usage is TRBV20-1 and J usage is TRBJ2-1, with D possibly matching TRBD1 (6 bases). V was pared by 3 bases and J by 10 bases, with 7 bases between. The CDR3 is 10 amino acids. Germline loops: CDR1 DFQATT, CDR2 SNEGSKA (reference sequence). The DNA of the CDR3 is TGCAGTGCTAGCGGGACAGAGCAGTTCTTC. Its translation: CSASGTEQFF.

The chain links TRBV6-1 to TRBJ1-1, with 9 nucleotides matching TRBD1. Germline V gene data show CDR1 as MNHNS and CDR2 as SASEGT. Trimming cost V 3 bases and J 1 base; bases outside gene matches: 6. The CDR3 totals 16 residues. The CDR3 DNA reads TGTGCCAGCAGTGACCCCCAGACAGGGGGGAACACTGAAGCTTTCTTT. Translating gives CASSDPQTGGNTEAFF.

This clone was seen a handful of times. As DNA, the CDR3 is TGTGCCAGCAGTGCGGCAGGATCCTACAATGAGCAGTTCTTC. Translating it yields CASSAAGSYNEQFF. This rearrangement joins TRBV6-1 to TRBJ2-1, with D unresolved. The CDR3 totals 14 residues. Trimming cost V 4 bases and J 1 base, with 8 bases left between them. Germline lookup yields CDR1 MNHNS and CDR2 SASEGT.

CDR3 coding DNA: TGTGCCAGCAGCTTAGGTCGTACAGGACAGGGGGCGGCAGATACGCAGTATTTT. It is translated as CASSLGRTGQGAADTQYF. The rearrangement links TRBV7-8 to TRBJ2-3; 11 bases are a match to TRBD1. The CDR3 is 18 residues long. The trim removed 1 base at V and 4 bases at J, leaving 10 bases unmatched. CDR1 is SGHVS and CDR2 is FQNEAQ in the germline V gene.

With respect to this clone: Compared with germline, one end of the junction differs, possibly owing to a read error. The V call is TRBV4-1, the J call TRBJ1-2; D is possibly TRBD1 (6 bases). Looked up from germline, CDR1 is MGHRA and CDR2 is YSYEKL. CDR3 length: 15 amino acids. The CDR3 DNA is TGTGCCAGCAGCCCCACCGGGACACCTAACTATGGCTACCCCTTC. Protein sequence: CASSPTGTPNYGYPF.

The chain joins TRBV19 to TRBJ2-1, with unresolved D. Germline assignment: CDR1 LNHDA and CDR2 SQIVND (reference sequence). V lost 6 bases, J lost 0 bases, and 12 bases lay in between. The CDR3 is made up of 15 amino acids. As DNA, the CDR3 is TGTGCCAGTAGCCCCGTGGAGAGCTCCTACAATGAGCAGTTCTTC. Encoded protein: CASSPVESSYNEQFF.

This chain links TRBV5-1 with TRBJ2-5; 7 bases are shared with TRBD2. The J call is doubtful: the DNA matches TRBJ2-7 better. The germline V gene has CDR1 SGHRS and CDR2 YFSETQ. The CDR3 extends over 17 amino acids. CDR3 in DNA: TGCGCCAGCAGCTTAGCGTCGAACCTAGCGGTCTCCTACGAGCAGTACTTC. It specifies CASSLASNLAVSYEQYF.